Below, one T cell receptor (beta chain) is given with its context. This clonotype has at least ten counts. This receptor's antigen is unknown. No base quality values were provided; no much bigger clone lies one nucleotide off. Library construction relied on PCR. The run used an Illumina HiSeq 2500. Molecular barcoding was employed in the preparation of TCR libraries, with unique molecular identifiers being used to normalize TCRbeta repertoire quantification. TCRdb trimmed the raw reads at Q25, called clones with MiXCR and kept productive beta chains. Rows are combined by CDR3 protein, so each entry shows the most common genes and DNA. In all, the sample holds tens of thousands of distinct CDR3 sequences, and just under 7.5% of those were seen once. Of the sample, more than 2.5% falls within the top ten clones. Based on the germline V gene, the CDR1 and CDR2 sequences are MDHEN and SYDVKM. Trimmed from V: 2 bases; trimmed from J: 4 bases; junction bases lacking a gene match: 11. The CDR3 spans 16 residues, from the cysteine through the phenylalanine. Just the 48-base CDR3 DNA is kept, in frame starting at base 1.

The data stem from a study of T-cell reconstitution after alpha-beta-depleted transplantation in children (dated by TCRdb to the mid-2010s). Concerning the study at large: T-cell immune reconstitution after TCRalphabeta/CD19-depleted allogeneic hematopoietic cell transplantation in children was quantitatively tracked in the study by means of TCR repertoire profiling.

The input for sequencing was PBMCs from the stem cell graft donor, taken from the stem cell graft. The rearranged segments are TRBV28 and TRBJ2-7, and 7 bases in between align with TRBD2. The sequence derives from a human donor who donated a stem cell graft to a child with acute lymphoblastic leukemia. The sequence in DNA is TGTGCCAGCAGTTTAGGCGGCCGCGGGAGTATTTACGAGCAGTACTTC. This yields the protein CASSLGGRGSIYEQYF.